These 27 T cell receptor beta chains came from one sample sequenced in a study of blood T cells in healthy people across ages. Then a second PCR, running roughly 7 to 11 cycles, was carried out with a sample-barcoded 5' primer and a J-beta primer mix. MiXCR, applied by TCRdb to the 5' RACE reads, yields one record per CDR3 protein. The sample lists 980,000 or so distinct CDR3 sequences, roughly 48% occurring once. The sample consisted of blood. These receptors were taken from a man aged 30 to 39 in good health.

This chain joins TRBV28 and TRBJ1-1; D is possibly TRBD1 (6 bases). V lost 3 bases, J lost 2 bases, and 16 bases lay in between. The CDR3 contains 16 residues. Germline V gives CDR1 MDHEN, CDR2 SYDVKM. The CDR3 protein is CASSFLDRTTNTEAFF. The DNA of the CDR3 is TGTGCCAGCAGTTTTTTGGACAGAACGACAAACACTGAAGCTTTCTTT.

The chain combines TRBV11-1 with TRBJ2-1, with TRBD2 matching 10 bases. CDR1 is SGHAT and CDR2 is FQDESV in the germline V gene (reference sequence). Trimming took 3 bases from V and 8 from J; bases not matched to a gene: 10. The CDR3 spans 16 residues. The CDR3 region has the DNA TGTGCCAGCAGCTTCGCTCAAGGACTAGCGGTCGATGAGCAGTTCTTC. Translating it yields CASSFAQGLAVDEQFF.

The V gene is TRBV6-6, the J gene TRBJ2-4; D call uncertain. The end of the DNA fits TRBJ2-7 better, so the J call may be wrong. Looked up from germline, CDR1 is MNHNY and CDR2 is SVGAGI (reference sequence). The CDR3 covers 14 residues. CDR3 protein: CASSAGLSPLEQYF. CDR3 in DNA: TGTGCCAGCAGTGCCGGCCTTTCCCCCCTCGAGCAGTACTTC.

In this sample, this clonotype turned up a few times. The chain recombines TRBV12-3 or TRBV12-4 with TRBJ2-1, with D perhaps matching TRBD1 (6 bases). CDR3 length: 14 amino acids. Trimming took 4 bases from V and 3 from J, leaving 10 bases between them. CDR3 coding DNA: TGTGCCAGCAGTTACGACAGGAGCTACAATGAGCAGTTCTTC. Its translation is CASSYDRSYNEQFF.

This clonotype was counted a few times. J is TRBJ2-4 and V is TRBV27; weak D call: TRBD1 (5 bases). Gene TRBJ2-7 matches the end of the DNA better, so the J call may be wrong. The CDR3 sequence is 15 residues long. In germline, CDR1 is MNHEY, CDR2 SMNVEV (reference sequence). The CDR3 bases are TGTGCCAGCAGTTTGGACACAGCCCTCGGCCACGAGCAGTACTTC. Translated, it gives CASSLDTALGHEQYF.

V gene TRBV28 combines with J gene TRBJ2-3; D possibly corresponds to TRBD2 (6 bases). The CDR3 loop spans 16 amino acids. Between the trimmed V and J ends, which lost 4 bases and 4 bases, there was a span of 18 bases. In germline, CDR1 is MDHEN, CDR2 SYDVKM. The CDR3 region has the DNA TGTGCCAGCAGTTCGGCGGGACTCTCGGAGGCAGATACGCAGTATTTT. It specifies CASSSAGLSEADTQYF.

This clonotype was counted only a few times. V and J are TRBV4-3 and TRBJ1-2; no clear D. The V end lost 0 bases, the J end lost 5 bases, and 13 bases lay between the germline ends. The germline V gene encodes CDR1 LGHNA and CDR2 YSLEER. The CDR3 runs 15 residues. CDR3 coding DNA: TGCGCCAGCAGCCAAGATAAGAGGTCGGGGTATGGCTACACCTTC. Protein product: CASSQDKRSGYGYTF.

The chain recombines TRBV12-3 or TRBV12-4 with TRBJ1-1; D is unclear. V lost 7 bases and J lost 5, with 8 bases in between. The CDR3 spans 11 residues. CDR3 protein: CASTRRTEAFF. The DNA for the CDR3 is TGTGCCAGCACCCGGAGGACTGAAGCTTTCTTT.

The chain uses TRBV6-2 or TRBV6-3 and TRBJ1-2; D is uncertain. Germline lookup yields CDR1 MNHEY and CDR2 SVGEGT. With 8 bases removed from V and 4 bases from J, the gap between germline ends came to 14 bases. The CDR3 consists of 13 residues. The CDR3 is CASGDGGSYGYTF. The CDR3 DNA sequence: TGTGCCAGCGGCGACGGAGGGAGCTATGGCTACACCTTC.

Points on this clonotype: The junction differs from germline at one of its ends, possibly a read error. This chain uses TRBV20-1 with TRBJ2-7; D is possibly TRBD2 (5 bases). This CDR3 is 14 amino acids long. Germline CDR1 is DFQATT and CDR2 is SNEGSKA (reference sequence). In DNA, the CDR3 is TGCAGTGCTAAAACTAGAAGGGCCTCCTACGAGCAGAACTTC. Translated, it gives CSAKTRRASYEQNF.

The J gene is TRBJ1-1, the V gene TRBV12-3 or TRBV12-4; D gene unclear. The CDR3 is 14 residues long. Trimming removed 3 bases at V and 1 base at J, with 9 bases between. CDR3 amino acids: CASSLREGNTEAFF. The CDR3 DNA is TGTGCCAGCAGTTTGAGGGAAGGGAACACTGAAGCTTTCTTT.

This clonotype was observed a few times. The rearrangement joins TRBV9 to TRBJ2-7; 7 bases line up with TRBD1. The CDR3 spans 15 residues. The V and J ends lost 4 bases and 2 bases, in that order; junction bases with no gene match: 9. Germline V gene data show CDR1 as SGDLS and CDR2 as YYNGEE. The CDR3 here is CASSPKGDSPYEQYF. Here the CDR3 DNA reads TGTGCCAGCAGCCCCAAAGGGGACAGTCCCTACGAGCAGTACTTC.

The chain couples TRBV18 to TRBJ1-2; no firm D call. Looked up from germline, CDR1 is KGHSH and CDR2 is LQKENI. The ends were cut back, 3 bases at V and 9 bases at J, with 11 bases in the middle. CDR3 length equals 12 residues. The CDR3 coding sequence is TGTGCCAGCTCACCGAGGGCACAGCGCTACACCTTC. It specifies CASSPRAQRYTF. Drawing the rest from reference TRBV18 and TRBJ1-2, the complete variable domain is NAGVMQNPRHLVRRRGQEARLRCSPMKGHSHVYWYRQLPEEGLKFMVYLQKENIIDESGMPKERFSAEFPKEGPSILRIQQVVRGDSAAYFCASSPRAQRYTFGSGTRLTVV.

The rearrangement links TRBV4-2 to TRBJ2-7; D unclear. Germline V gene data show CDR1 as LGHNA and CDR2 as YNFKEQ. This CDR3 is built from 14 residues. V was trimmed by 0 bases and J by 5 bases, leaving 11 bases between them. This CDR3 is CASSQERNRDEQYF. The DNA of the CDR3 is TGTGCCAGCAGCCAAGAGCGGAACCGGGACGAGCAGTACTTC.

In regard to this clonotype: Since a much larger clone is just one base distant, this may be a read error. The chain uses TRBV7-2 and TRBJ2-1, with no clear D. The better agreement between TRBJ2-7 and the DNA end casts doubt on the J call. Germline CDR1 is SGHTA and CDR2 is FQGNSA. This CDR3 has 14 residues. Here the CDR3 DNA reads TGTGCCAGCAGCCCCGAGGTTTCCTACAATGAGCAGTACTTC. Its translation is CASSPEVSYNEQYF.

The V and J genes are TRBV4-3 and TRBJ2-3; TRBD2 aligns across 8 bases. Germline V gene lookup returns CDR1 LGHNA and CDR2 YSLEER. The CDR3 has 15 amino acids. Trimming took 4 bases from V and 6 from J; bases not matched to a gene: 9. CDR3 coding DNA: TGCGCCAGCAGCCGTGAGCGGGGGCTAAAGGATACGCAGTATTTT. Amino acid sequence: CASSRERGLKDTQYF.

The rearrangement uses TRBV4-3 and TRBJ2-7, with a tentative D call TRBD2 (5 bases). Germline-derived CDR1 and CDR2 are LGHNA and YSLEER. The CDR3 is made up of 16 amino acids. The V end was cut by 0 bases, the J end by 6 bases, with 18 bases between. The DNA of the CDR3 is TGCGCCAGCAGCCAAGAGCATAGCGCCCTGACCTCCGAGCAGTACTTC. It translates to CASSQEHSALTSEQYF.

As for this clonotype: A much larger clone lies one base from this, so it may be a read error. This chain uses TRBV25-1 with TRBJ2-7; 10 bases fit TRBD2. The germline gives CDR1 MGHDK, CDR2 SYGVNS. This CDR3 comprises 16 residues. V was clipped by 1 base and J by 10 bases; unmatched bases: 13. CDR3 bases: TGTGCCAGCAGTGAATCCCTAGCGGGGGTAGGAGAGGCCCAGTACTTC. Its translation is CASSESLAGVGEAQYF.

This clonotype was recorded many times. The gene calls are TRBV10-3 and TRBJ2-2; D gene unclear. Germline loops: CDR1 ENHRY, CDR2 SYGVKD. Trimming stripped 6 bases from V and 2 bases from J, with 4 bases between. The CDR3 consists of 12 residues. CDR3 amino acids: CAIRRNTGELFF. The CDR3 region has the DNA TGTGCCATCAGGAGAAACACCGGGGAGCTGTTTTTT.

The chain links TRBV25-1 to TRBJ2-3, with D perhaps matching TRBD2 (5 bases). V was shortened by 8 bases and J by 1 base, with 19 bases between the two germline ends. Germline loops: CDR1 MGHDK, CDR2 SYGVNS. The CDR3 covers 16 residues. CDR3 in amino acids: CASAPGLEGGTDTQYF. The DNA for the CDR3 is TGTGCCAGCGCCCCGGGGTTAGAGGGCGGCACAGATACGCAGTATTTT.

This clonotype was counted between two and nine times. The chain links TRBV7-9 to TRBJ2-7; tentative D call: TRBD1 (6 bases). There are 14 residues in the CDR3. Germline lookup yields CDR1 SEHNR and CDR2 FQNEAQ (reference sequence). V lost 5 bases to trimming and J lost 6 bases, with 17 bases between them. The CDR3 sequence: CASSPGQRAIEQYF. DNA of the CDR3: TGTGCCAGCAGCCCCGGACAGAGGGCTATCGAGCAGTACTTC. Full variable domain (outside the CDR3, taken from reference TRBV7-9 and TRBJ2-7): DTGVSQNPRHKITKRGQNVTFRCDPISEHNRLYWYRQTLGQGPEFLTYFQNEAQLEKSRLLSDRFSAERPKGSFSTLEIQRTEQGDSAMYLCASSPGQRAIEQYFGPGTRLTVT.

This clonotype was counted a few times. The V call is TRBV20-1, the J call TRBJ1-4; possibly TRBD1 for D (5 bases). Germline loops: CDR1 DFQATT, CDR2 SNEGSKA (reference sequence). V lost 3 bases and J lost 2, with 22 bases in between. There are 18 residues in the CDR3. The CDR3, as DNA: TGCAGTGCTAGCCCGCCGGTGGGGGGGAGAAAGACTAATGAAAAACTGTTTTTT. Its protein is CSASPPVGGRKTNEKLFF.

The chain joins TRBV4-2 to TRBJ1-6; D unresolved. Germline V gene lookup returns CDR1 LGHNA and CDR2 YNFKEQ. The CDR3 runs to 14 residues. Trimming left V 1 base short and J 10 bases short, with 11 bases between. CDR3 loop: CASSQGSGASPLHF. The CDR3 region has the DNA TGTGCCAGCAGCCAAGGATCCGGAGCATCACCCCTCCACTTT.

This clonotype was picked up many times. The chain recombines TRBV7-2 with TRBJ2-7, with 8 bases aligning to TRBD1. CDR1 and CDR2 (germline): SGHTA, FQGNSA. The CDR3 runs 15 residues. Trimming at V came to 5 bases and at J to 2 bases, leaving 8 bases not matched to a gene. Here the CDR3 reads CASSPGTGQPYEQYF. CDR3 nucleotide sequence: TGTGCCAGCAGCCCTGGGACAGGTCAACCCTACGAGCAGTACTTC.

This chain joins TRBV6-2 or TRBV6-3 and TRBJ2-1, with a possible D match to TRBD1 (6 bases). CDR3 length equals 12 residues. V gave up 6 bases and J gave up 6 bases, with 9 bases separating them. Per the germline V gene, CDR1 is MNHEY and CDR2 is SVGEGT. CDR3 nucleotides: TGTGCCAGCAGGGACAGCTCCAATGAGCAGTTCTTC. Protein sequence: CASRDSSNEQFF.

This clonotype was counted a few times. This chain connects TRBV20-1 to TRBJ2-3; 10 bases match TRBD1. The CDR3 is 15 residues long. The germline V gene encodes CDR1 DFQATT and CDR2 SNEGSKA (reference sequence). V gave up 6 bases and J gave up 2 bases; unmatched junction bases: 8. Here the CDR3 DNA reads TGCAGTGCACTACCGGGACAGGGGAACACAGATACGCAGTATTTT. Amino acids: CSALPGQGNTDTQYF.

The chain recombines TRBV10-3 with TRBJ2-7, with D unresolved. Trimming removed 3 bases from V and 5 bases from J, with 11 bases in between. Per the germline V gene, CDR1 is ENHRY and CDR2 is SYGVKD. CDR3 size: 13 residues. The CDR3 DNA follows: TGTGCCATCAGTGACTCAACTTCGGACGAGCAGTACTTC. Residues: CAISDSTSDEQYF.